This is a list of T cell receptor beta chains from one sample in a study of blood T cell repertoires in COVID-19. Here immunoSEQ multiplex PCR was the method, and the copy in TCRdb shows in-frame clones only, minus some. The sample lists fewer than 200,000 clones; approximately 87% were seen once. The sample consisted of peripheral blood. These TCRs come from a woman under 30 who had recovered from COVID-19. Each CDR3 is given with its conserved first and last residue. Fields, in order: clone size, CDR3 length, V gene, J gene, CDR3 protein. The listing skips clone size in some rows; elsewhere it reads once, few, many or a size class.

abundance: NA; len: 15; v_gene: TRBV6-2/TRBV6-3; j_gene: TRBJ1-5; CDR3aa: CASSQQGFGNQPQHF
abundance: NA; len: 13; v_gene: TRBV24-1; j_gene: TRBJ2-1; CDR3aa: CATSDLHGDEQFF
abundance: NA; len: 14; v_gene: TRBV4-3; j_gene: TRBJ2-7; CDR3aa: CASSHRTSGAEQYF
abundance: NA; len: 17; v_gene: TRBV30; j_gene: TRBJ2-1; CDR3aa: CAWTWGASGSSYNEQFF
abundance: NA; len: 15; v_gene: TRBV9; j_gene: TRBJ2-7; CDR3aa: CASSVVAGGPGEQYF
abundance: NA; len: 11; v_gene: TRBV20-1; j_gene: TRBJ1-5; CDR3aa: CSARAGQPQHF
abundance: NA; len: 15; v_gene: TRBV3-1/TRBV3-2; j_gene: TRBJ1-1; CDR3aa: CASSQEFAGSYEAFF
abundance: NA; len: 17; v_gene: TRBV18; j_gene: TRBJ2-7; CDR3aa: CASSPTVRQGTSYEQYF
abundance: NA; len: 14; v_gene: TRBV2; j_gene: TRBJ2-2; CDR3aa: CASTRTGSTGELFF
abundance: NA; len: 14; v_gene: TRBV9; j_gene: TRBJ1-2; CDR3aa: CASSVEGQGSGYTF
abundance: few; len: 18; v_gene: TRBV7-6; j_gene: TRBJ1-6; CDR3aa: CASSLERTGGSYNSPLHF
abundance: NA; len: 16; v_gene: TRBV19; j_gene: TRBJ2-3; CDR3aa: CASSPLAGANTDTQYF
abundance: NA; len: 11; v_gene: TRBV20-1; j_gene: TRBJ2-2; CDR3aa: CSAFDRGELFF
abundance: once; len: 15; v_gene: TRBV19; j_gene: TRBJ1-1; CDR3aa: CASSIARILNTEAFF
abundance: NA; len: 13; v_gene: TRBV12-3/TRBV12-4; j_gene: TRBJ1-5; CDR3aa: CASSLARLEPQHF
abundance: NA; len: 19; v_gene: TRBV27; j_gene: TRBJ1-4; CDR3aa: CASSPIPNREPASNEKLFF
abundance: few; len: 14; v_gene: TRBV4-3; j_gene: TRBJ2-1; CDR3aa: CASSRSERYNEQFF
abundance: NA; len: 11; v_gene: TRBV20-1; j_gene: TRBJ1-1; CDR3aa: CSASRGTEAFF
abundance: NA; len: 11; v_gene: TRBV12-3/TRBV12-4; j_gene: TRBJ1-2; CDR3aa: CASSSRGWVTF
abundance: NA; len: 16; v_gene: TRBV4-1; j_gene: TRBJ2-3; CDR3aa: CASSPRLAGGHNTQYF
abundance: NA; len: 16; v_gene: TRBV4-1; j_gene: TRBJ2-1; CDR3aa: CASSQERAASYNEQFF
abundance: once; len: 15; v_gene: TRBV7-2; j_gene: TRBJ2-5; CDR3aa: CASSPRDRGLETQYF
abundance: NA; len: 15; v_gene: TRBV4-1; j_gene: TRBJ2-1; CDR3aa: CASSRGLAGVGEQFF
abundance: NA; len: 14; v_gene: TRBV4-3; j_gene: TRBJ2-7; CDR3aa: CASSQGLVAYEQYF
abundance: NA; len: 12; v_gene: TRBV12-3/TRBV12-4; j_gene: TRBJ2-5; CDR3aa: CASSPAGETQYF
abundance: NA; len: 19; v_gene: TRBV5-1; j_gene: TRBJ2-1; CDR3aa: CASSLASGTGDISYNEQFF
abundance: NA; len: 17; v_gene: TRBV15; j_gene: TRBJ1-6; CDR3aa: CATSEETQQGADSPLHF
abundance: NA; len: 18; v_gene: TRBV4-3; j_gene: TRBJ2-3; CDR3aa: CASSQDLLAGGPGDTQYF
abundance: NA; len: 17; v_gene: TRBV19; j_gene: TRBJ1-1; CDR3aa: CASSPQGVLLMNTEAFF
abundance: once; len: 15; v_gene: TRBV24-1; j_gene: TRBJ2-1; CDR3aa: CATSDTSGKYNEQFF
abundance: few; len: 17; v_gene: TRBV27; j_gene: TRBJ1-4; CDR3aa: CASSFSRRPFGDEKLFF
abundance: few; len: 12; v_gene: TRBV9; j_gene: TRBJ1-2; CDR3aa: CASSHRVEGYTF
abundance: NA; len: 16; v_gene: TRBV4-1; j_gene: TRBJ1-6; CDR3aa: CASSPSGGPRDSPLHF
abundance: once; len: 13; v_gene: TRBV6-5; j_gene: TRBJ2-5; CDR3aa: CASTRFGGETQYF
abundance: NA; len: 12; v_gene: TRBV7-7; j_gene: TRBJ2-1; CDR3aa: CASSSDSNEQFF
abundance: NA; len: 14; v_gene: TRBV5-1; j_gene: TRBJ2-3; CDR3aa: CASYYTGGADTQYF
abundance: NA; len: 16; v_gene: TRBV7-2; j_gene: TRBJ2-3; CDR3aa: CASSLISGGGLDTQYF
abundance: NA; len: 16; v_gene: TRBV11-2; j_gene: TRBJ1-1; CDR3aa: CASSLVIGVEGTEAFF
abundance: few; len: 14; v_gene: TRBV24-1; j_gene: TRBJ2-3; CDR3aa: CATSDGTGYGTQYF
abundance: NA; len: 15; v_gene: TRBV19; j_gene: TRBJ2-5; CDR3aa: CASSGLAGGAETQYF
abundance: NA; len: 14; v_gene: TRBV30; j_gene: TRBJ2-1; CDR3aa: CAWSVGGGYNEQFF
abundance: NA; len: 15; v_gene: TRBV7-3; j_gene: TRBJ2-1; CDR3aa: CASSLAGTPDNEQFF
abundance: once; len: 18; v_gene: TRBV4-1; j_gene: TRBJ1-1; CDR3aa: CASSQDMRTGGLNTEAFF
abundance: NA; len: 17; v_gene: TRBV18; j_gene: TRBJ1-5; CDR3aa: CASSGPFRDRGNQPQHF
abundance: NA; len: 15; v_gene: TRBV27; j_gene: TRBJ1-2; CDR3aa: CASSLQGVMSYGYTF
abundance: NA; len: 17; v_gene: TRBV19; j_gene: TRBJ1-5; CDR3aa: CASSIVQGALRNQPQHF
abundance: NA; len: 12; v_gene: TRBV7-8; j_gene: TRBJ2-2; CDR3aa: CASSRPSGELFF
abundance: NA; len: 15; v_gene: TRBV21-1; j_gene: TRBJ2-1; CDR3aa: CASSNTSSSYNEQFF
abundance: NA; len: 16; v_gene: TRBV7-3; j_gene: TRBJ2-2; CDR3aa: CASSLNSRGNTGELFF
abundance: NA; len: 16; v_gene: TRBV5-1; j_gene: TRBJ1-2; CDR3aa: CASSLGQLSFFYGYTF
abundance: NA; len: 13; v_gene: TRBV29-1; j_gene: TRBJ2-7; CDR3aa: CSVSAGLTYEQYF
abundance: many; len: 14; v_gene: TRBV2; j_gene: TRBJ1-2; CDR3aa: CASRPGDPSYGYTF
abundance: NA; len: 14; v_gene: TRBV5-1; j_gene: TRBJ2-3; CDR3aa: CATASSTSTDTQYF
abundance: NA; len: 15; v_gene: TRBV25-1; j_gene: TRBJ2-5; CDR3aa: CASSPSETLGETQYF